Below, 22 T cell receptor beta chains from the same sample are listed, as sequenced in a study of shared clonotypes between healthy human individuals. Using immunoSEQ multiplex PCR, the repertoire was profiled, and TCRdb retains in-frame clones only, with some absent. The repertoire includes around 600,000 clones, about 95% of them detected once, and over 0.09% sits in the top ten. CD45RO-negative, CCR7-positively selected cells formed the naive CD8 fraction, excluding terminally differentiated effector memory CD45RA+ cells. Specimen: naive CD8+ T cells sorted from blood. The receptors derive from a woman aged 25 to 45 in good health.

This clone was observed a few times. CDR3 in DNA: TGTGCCAGCAGCCATGCTGCACAGAACACTGAAGCTTTCTTT. Translating it yields CASSHAAQNTEAFF. The V and J genes are TRBV7-9 and TRBJ1-1; D remains unclear. Per the germline V gene, CDR1 is SEHNR and CDR2 is FQNEAQ (reference sequence). V lost 5 bases, J lost 1 base, and 11 bases lay in between. The CDR3 loop spans 14 amino acids.

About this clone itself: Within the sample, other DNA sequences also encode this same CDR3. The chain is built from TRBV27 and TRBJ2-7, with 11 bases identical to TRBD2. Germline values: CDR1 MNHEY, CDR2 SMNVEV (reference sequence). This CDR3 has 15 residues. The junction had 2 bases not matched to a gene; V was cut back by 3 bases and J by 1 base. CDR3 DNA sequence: TGTGCCAGCAGTTTGGGGACTAGCGGATCCTACGAGCAGTACTTC. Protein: CASSLGTSGSYEQYF.

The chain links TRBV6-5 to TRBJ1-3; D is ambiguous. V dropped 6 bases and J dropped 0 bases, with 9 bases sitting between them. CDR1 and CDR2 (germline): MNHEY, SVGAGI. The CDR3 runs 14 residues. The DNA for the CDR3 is TGTGCCAGCAGCCTGACTGACTCTGGAAACACCATATATTTT. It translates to CASSLTDSGNTIYF.

The CDR3 spells CASGLGTGPHYEQYF. CDR3 DNA: TGTGCTAGTGGTTTGGGGACAGGACCCCACTACGAGCAGTACTTC. The chain employs TRBV12-5 and TRBJ2-7, with TRBD1 identical over 7 bases. Germline CDR1 reads LGHNT; CDR2 reads FRNRAP. The V and J ends lost 1 base and 3 bases, in that order; junction bases with no gene match: 6. The CDR3 consists of 15 residues.

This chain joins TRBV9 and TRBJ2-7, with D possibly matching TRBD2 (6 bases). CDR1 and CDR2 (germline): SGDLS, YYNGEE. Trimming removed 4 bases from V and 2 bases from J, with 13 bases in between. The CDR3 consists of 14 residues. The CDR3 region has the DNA TGTGCCAGCAGCCTAGGTAGCGGTCCCTACGAGCAGTACTTC. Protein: CASSLGSGPYEQYF. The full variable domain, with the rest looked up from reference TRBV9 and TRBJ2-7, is DSGVTQTPKHLITATGQRVTLRCSPRSGDLSVYWYQQSLDQGLQFLIQYYNGEERAKGNILERFSAQQFPDLHSELNLSSLELGDSALYFCASSLGSGPYEQYFGPGTRLTVT.

Written as DNA, the CDR3 is TGTGCCAGCAGTACTGAGGGTGAGGGCAATCAGCCCCAGCATTTT. Protein: CASSTEGEGNQPQHF. This chain joins TRBV28 and TRBJ1-5; D is ambiguous. The CDR3 runs to 15 residues. Germline V gives CDR1 MDHEN, CDR2 SYDVKM. The V gene lost 5 bases and the J gene lost 2 bases, with 13 bases spanning the gap.

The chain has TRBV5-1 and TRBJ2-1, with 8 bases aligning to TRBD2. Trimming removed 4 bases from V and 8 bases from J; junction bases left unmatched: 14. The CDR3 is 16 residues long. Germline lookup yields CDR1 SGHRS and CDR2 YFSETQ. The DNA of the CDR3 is TGCGCCAGCAGCGCAGGACCCAGCGGGGGAAGCGATGAGCAGTTCTTC. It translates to CASSAGPSGGSDEQFF.

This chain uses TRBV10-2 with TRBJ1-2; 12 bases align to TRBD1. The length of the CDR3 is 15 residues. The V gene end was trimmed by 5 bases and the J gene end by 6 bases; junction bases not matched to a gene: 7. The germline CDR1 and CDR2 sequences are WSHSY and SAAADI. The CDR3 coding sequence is TGCGCCAGCAGTATAGACGGGACAGGGGGCGATGGCTACACCTTC. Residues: CASSIDGTGGDGYTF.

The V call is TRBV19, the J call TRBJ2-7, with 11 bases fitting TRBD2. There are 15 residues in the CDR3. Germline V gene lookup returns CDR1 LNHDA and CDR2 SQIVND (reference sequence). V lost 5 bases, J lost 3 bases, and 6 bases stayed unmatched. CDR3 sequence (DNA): TGTGCCAGTAGTTTAGTAGCGGGAGGGCTCTACGAGCAGTACTTC. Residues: CASSLVAGGLYEQYF. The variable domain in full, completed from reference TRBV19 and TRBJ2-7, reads DGGITQSPKYLFRKEGQNVTLSCEQNLNHDAMYWYRQDPGQGLRLIYYSQIVNDFQKGDIAEGYSVSREKKESFPLTVTSAQKNPTAFYLCASSLVAGGLYEQYFGPGTRLTVT.

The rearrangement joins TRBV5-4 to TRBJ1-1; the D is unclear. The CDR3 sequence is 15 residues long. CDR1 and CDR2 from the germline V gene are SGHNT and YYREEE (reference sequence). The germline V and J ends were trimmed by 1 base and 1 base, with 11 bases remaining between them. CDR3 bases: TGTGCCAGCAGCTTGTATTTGGCCCCGAACACTGAAGCTTTCTTT. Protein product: CASSLYLAPNTEAFF.

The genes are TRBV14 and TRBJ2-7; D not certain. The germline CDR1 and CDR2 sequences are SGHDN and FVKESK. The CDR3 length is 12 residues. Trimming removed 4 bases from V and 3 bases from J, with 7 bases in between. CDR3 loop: CASSLLSYEQYF. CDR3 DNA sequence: TGTGCCAGCAGCCTACTGAGCTACGAGCAGTACTTC.

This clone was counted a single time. The CDR3 loop is CASSFSGSPYNEQFF. The CDR3 coding sequence is TGTGCCAGCAGTTTTAGTGGATCCCCCTACAATGAGCAGTTCTTC. The chain has TRBV27 and TRBJ2-1; D ambiguous. CDR3 length equals 15 residues. The germline V and J ends were trimmed by 3 bases and 2 bases, with 11 bases remaining between them. Germline loops: CDR1 MNHEY, CDR2 SMNVEV (reference sequence).

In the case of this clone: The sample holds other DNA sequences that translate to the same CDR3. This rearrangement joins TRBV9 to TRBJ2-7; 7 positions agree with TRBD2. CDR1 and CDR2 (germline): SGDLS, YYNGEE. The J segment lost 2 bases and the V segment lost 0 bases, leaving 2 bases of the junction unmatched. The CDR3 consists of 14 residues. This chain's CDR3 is CASSVGGGTYEQYF. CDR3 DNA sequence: TGTGCCAGCAGCGTAGGGGGAGGGACCTACGAGCAGTACTTC.

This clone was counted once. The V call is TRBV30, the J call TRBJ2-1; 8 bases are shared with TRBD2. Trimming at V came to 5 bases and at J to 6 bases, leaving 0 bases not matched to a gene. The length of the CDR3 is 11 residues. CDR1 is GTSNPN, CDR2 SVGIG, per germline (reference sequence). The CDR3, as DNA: TGTGCCTGGGGACTAGCCAATGAGCAGTTCTTC. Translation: CAWGLANEQFF. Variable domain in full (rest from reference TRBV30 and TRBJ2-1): SQTIHQWPATLVQPVGSPLSLECTVEGTSNPNLYWYRQAAGRGLQLLFYSVGIGQISSEVPQNLSASRPQDRQFILSSKKLLLSDSGFYLCAWGLANEQFFGPGTRLTVL.

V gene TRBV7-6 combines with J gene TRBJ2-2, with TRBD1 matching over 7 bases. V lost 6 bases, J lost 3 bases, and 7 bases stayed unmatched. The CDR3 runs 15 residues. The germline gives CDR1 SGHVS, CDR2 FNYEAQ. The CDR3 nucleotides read TGTGCCAGCAGAACCGGACAGGACTACACCGGGGAGCTGTTTTTT. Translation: CASRTGQDYTGELFF.

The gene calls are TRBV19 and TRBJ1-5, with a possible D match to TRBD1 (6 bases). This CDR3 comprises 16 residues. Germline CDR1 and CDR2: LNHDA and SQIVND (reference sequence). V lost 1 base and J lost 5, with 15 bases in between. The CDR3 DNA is TGTGCCAGTAGTATAGTAGGGGGGGCGCTGTATCAGCCCCAGCATTTT. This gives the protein CASSIVGGALYQPQHF.

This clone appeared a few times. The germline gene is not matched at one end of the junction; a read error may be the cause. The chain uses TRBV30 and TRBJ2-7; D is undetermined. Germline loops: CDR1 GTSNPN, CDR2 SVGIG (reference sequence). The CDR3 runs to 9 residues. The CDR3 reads CAWGFPVHF. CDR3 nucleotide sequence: TGTGCCTGGGGATTCCCGGTGCACTTC.

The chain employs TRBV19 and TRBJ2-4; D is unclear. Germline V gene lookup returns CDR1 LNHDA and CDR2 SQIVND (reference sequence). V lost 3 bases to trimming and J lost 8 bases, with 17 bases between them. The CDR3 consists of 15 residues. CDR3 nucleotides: TGTGCCAGTAGTATGAAGCTTCACAGTTCCCACATTCAGTACTTC. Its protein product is CASSMKLHSSHIQYF.

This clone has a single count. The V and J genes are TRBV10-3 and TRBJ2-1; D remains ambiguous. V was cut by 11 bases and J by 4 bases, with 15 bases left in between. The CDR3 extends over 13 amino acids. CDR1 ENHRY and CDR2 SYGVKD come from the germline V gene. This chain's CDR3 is CASRTRPYNEQFF. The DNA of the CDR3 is TGTGCCTCCCGTACTCGCCCTTACAATGAGCAGTTCTTC.

Here the CDR3 reads CASRRGRMGSNEQFF. The CDR3 bases are TGTGCCAGCAGGCGCGGGCGTATGGGGTCCAATGAGCAGTTCTTC. This chain uses TRBV7-2 with TRBJ2-1; a possible D gene is TRBD2 (5 bases). This CDR3 is 15 amino acids long. The germline V and J ends were trimmed by 6 bases and 6 bases, with 18 bases remaining between them. CDR1 and CDR2 from the germline V gene are SGHTA and FQGNSA.

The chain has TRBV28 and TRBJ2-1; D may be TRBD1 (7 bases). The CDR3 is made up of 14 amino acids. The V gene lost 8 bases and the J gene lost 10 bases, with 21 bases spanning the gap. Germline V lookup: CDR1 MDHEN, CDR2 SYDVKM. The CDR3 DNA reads TGTGCCAGCGGGGGGATAACAGGGGTAAGAGAGCAGTTCTTC. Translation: CASGGITGVREQFF.

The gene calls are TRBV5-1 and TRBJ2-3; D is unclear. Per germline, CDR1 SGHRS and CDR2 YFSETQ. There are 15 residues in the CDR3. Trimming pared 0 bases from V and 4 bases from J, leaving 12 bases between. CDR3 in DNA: TGCGCCAGCAGCTTGGCCACCGGCGGCCCAGATACGCAGTATTTT. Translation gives CASSLATGGPDTQYF.